This T cell receptor (beta chain) appears in the sequencing data of a study of blood T cell repertoires in COVID-19. Across the study: Sites in the United States, Italy and Spain provided acute and convalescent COVID-19 samples. T cells, B-cell-depleted T cells, or PBMCs supplied cDNA or gDNA.

Study processing details: Reference gene primer amplification gave nucleated cell count estimates. Some clones are missing from TCRdb's copy, which holds only in-frame ones; the method was immunoSEQ multiplex PCR. V, J and clone size were drawn from that table, and D and trimming were deduced from the DNA. The table shows roughly 230,000 clones, with 88% occurring only once. Germline lookup yields CDR1 SGHRS and CDR2 YFSETQ. V was pared by 4 bases and J by 3 bases, with 5 bases of the junction left unmatched. The CDR3 covers 14 residues. This sequence was found in a man aged 65 to 85 with acute or convalescent COVID-19. The chain couples TRBV5-1 to TRBJ1-2, with 8 positions matching TRBD1. Sequencing was done on a sample of peripheral blood. Here the CDR3 DNA reads TGCGCCAGCAGCGAGATGGACAGGGACTATGGCTACACCTTC. Amino acids: CASSEMDRDYGYTF.